This T cell receptor beta chain is from a study of T cell clonotyping in hematopoietic cell transplantation. Profiled with immunoSEQ multiplex PCR; TCRdb holds only in-frame clones, not every one. The table lists under 20,000 clones, roughly 90% of them singletons. Findings of the study overall: No sorting was done, leaving CD4 and CD8 contributions mixed. Higher Inverse Simpson Index values in graft donor and pretransplant recipient predicted broader posttransplant TCR diversity. Recipient TCR diversity dropped after transplant; expanded clonotypes rose from day 30 to 180.

Losses at the gene ends were 4 bases for V and 5 bases for J; bases not matched to a gene: 9. In germline, CDR1 is SGHTA, CDR2 FQGNSA. The CDR3 runs 16 residues. In regard to this clone: The antigen remains unidentified.

This TCR was sampled from a man over 45 in good health. Some clones in this sample may be carry-over from other donors' samples. This chain joins TRBV7-2 and TRBJ2-5; 11 bases agree with TRBD2. Sequencing input: peripheral blood mononuclear cells. CDR3: CASSSHASGGSETQYF. The CDR3 DNA is TGTGCCAGCAGCTCCCACGCTAGCGGGGGGTCTGAGACCCAGTACTTC.